Sequencing of this TCR beta chain was carried out in a study of OX40 agonist ivuxolimab in advanced cancers. The ends were cut back, 4 bases at V and 1 base at J, with 7 bases in the middle. CDR1 MDHEN and CDR2 SYDVKM come from the germline V gene. The CDR3 has 13 residues. Repertoires were generated with immunoSEQ multiplex PCR, while TCRdb's copy carries only in-frame clones and drops some. The sample carries tens of thousands of clones, around 91% recorded once. Collection of blood occurred at baseline, at cycle 4 day 1, and at cycle 7 day 1. The sequencing used CD4+ or CD8+ T cells sorted from blood, collected in a trial of the OX40 agonist ivuxolimab. The chain recombines TRBV28 with TRBJ1-1; no clear D gene. This TCR was sampled from an adult with an advanced solid tumor such as melanoma, head and neck, liver or kidney cancer. The CDR3 spells CASSSPQNTEAFF. The CDR3 coding sequence is TGTGCCAGCAGTTCACCCCAGAACACTGAAGCTTTCTTT.